This T cell receptor (beta chain) originates from a study of cytotoxic CD8 clonotypes in ibrutinib-treated CLL. The germline CDR1 and CDR2 sequences are SQVTM and ANQGSEA. The CDR3 contains 11 residues. The germline V and J ends were trimmed by 5 bases and 2 bases, with 5 bases remaining between them. Here immunoSEQ multiplex PCR was the method, and the copy in TCRdb shows in-frame clones only, minus some. This repertoire shows around 160,000 clones, roughly 77% found once; its top ten account for roughly 2%. Sequenced here: PBMCs, sampled after 12 months of ibrutinib treatment. The source is a human donor with chronic lymphocytic leukemia. This chain joins TRBV29-1 and TRBJ2-3; D unresolved. DNA for the CDR3: TGCAGCGTTAAGGTCACAGATACGCAGTATTTT. Translated: CSVKVTDTQYF.